The present entry profiles one T cell receptor (beta chain) with its context. Unmatched junction bases numbered 2, after V lost 3 bases and J lost 2 bases. The germline V gene has CDR1 SGHAT and CDR2 FQNNGV. This CDR3 has 14 residues. Documented time point: after trial treatment. Treatment specified: LDRT plus nivolumab, ipilimumab, low-dose cyclophosphamide and aspirin (RACIN trial). The donors' regimen was nivolumab, ipilimumab, aspirin, low-dose cyclophosphamide and low-dose radiotherapy. TRAV- and TRBV-specific primers primed first-strand cDNA, covering alpha and beta chains. It was with a constant-region primer and a V-primer adapter that TCRs were amplified over roughly 19 PCR cycles. TCRdb itself ran the reads through MiXCR, one entry per CDR3 protein. The sample has about 100,000 distinct CDR3 sequences; less than 25% are singletons. The sample is drawn from a study of low-dose radiotherapy and immunotherapy resistance in tumors. Turning to the study itself: Each fraction for Cohort 1 was 0.5 Gy, given every 2 weeks, and the total came to 6.5 Gy. The drug cyclophosphamide was given into a vein at 200 mg/m2 every two weeks, one day before radiation and immunotherapy. Every two weeks patients got nivolumab 240 mg flat dose, plus ipilimumab 1 mg/kg every six weeks, intravenously.

The sample in question was PBMCs, obtained after low-dose radiotherapy plus immunotherapy. The chain recombines TRBV11-2 with TRBJ2-7; 9 nucleotides agree with TRBD1. The clonotype was recovered from a male donor with prostate cancer. CDR3 sequence (DNA): TGTGCCAGCAGCTTTACAGGGGGCACCTACGAGCAGTACTTC. Translated: CASSFTGGTYEQYF.